This TCR beta chain was identified in a study of shared clonotypes between healthy human individuals. Trimming took 5 bases from V and 4 from J; bases not matched to a gene: 10. The germline CDR1 and CDR2 sequences are LNHDA and SQIVND (reference sequence). This CDR3 contains 17 residues. Generated by immunoSEQ multiplex PCR, the TCRdb table keeps only in-frame clones and is missing some. The sample holds about 1 million clones, under 80% seen once. The sequencing input was memory CD4+ T cells sorted from blood. Subset specified: CD45RA-negative fraction. The TCR comes from a man aged 18 to 30 in good health. The chain uses TRBV19 and TRBJ1-6, with TRBD1 identical over 8 bases. The CDR3 DNA follows: TGTGCCAGTAGTGACAGGAGCACAGGGGGGTATAATTCACCCCTCCACTTT. Protein sequence: CASSDRSTGGYNSPLHF.